Listed here is a single TCR beta chain. This sample was taken from a study of T cells expressing NK-cell markers. Following a re-call of the 5' RACE reads, TCRdb has one entry per CDR3 protein and lacks DNA. Its clone listing holds about 450,000 distinct CDR3 sequences. The CDR3 totals 14 residues. CDR1 is SGHTA, CDR2 FQGNSA, per germline. Sequenced input: blood T cells: a sorted CD56 or NKG2C T cell subset, CD4+ or CD8+ T cells, or bulk PBMC T cells (not recorded which). The clonotype originates from a woman aged 18-70 years in good health. V and J are TRBV7-2 and TRBJ1-5; the TCRdb D gene call, TRBD1, has no DNA to confirm it. The CDR3 reads CASSPDRANQPQHF.